A selection of T cell receptor beta chains follows, all from one sample in a study of blood T cell repertoires in COVID-19. Assay used: immunoSEQ multiplex PCR; TCRdb lists only in-frame clones, some missing. The table includes roughly 290,000 clones, around 90% detected once. The sequenced sample was peripheral blood. The origin of the receptors is a woman in her twenties or thirties with COVID-19, enrolled during active disease. The CDR3 runs from the conserved cysteine through the conserved F or W. D genes are given only for firm matches. Part of the rows lack a size; the others show once, few, many or a class for expanded clones.

J gene: TRBJ2-7; CDR3 length: 14; V gene: TRBV27; clone size: .; D gene: TRBD2; CDR3 DNA: TGTGCCAGCAGTTTCCTAGCGGAAGCCTACGAGCAGTACTTC; CDR3 protein: CASSFLAEAYEQYF
J gene: TRBJ1-5; CDR3 length: 13; V gene: TRBV12-3/TRBV12-4; clone size: .; D gene: TRBD1; CDR3 DNA: TGTGCCAGCAGTTTCAGGGGGGCTCAGCCCCAGCATTTT; CDR3 protein: CASSFRGAQPQHF
J gene: TRBJ2-7; CDR3 length: 11; V gene: TRBV30; clone size: .; D gene: .; CDR3 DNA: TGTGCCTGGAGTATAGACTACGAGCAGTACTTC; CDR3 protein: CAWSIDYEQYF
J gene: TRBJ2-1; CDR3 length: 15; V gene: TRBV28; clone size: .; D gene: TRBD2; CDR3 DNA: TGTGCCAGCAGTTATGGCGGGAGTTCCTACAATGAGCAGTTCTTC; CDR3 protein: CASSYGGSSYNEQFF
J gene: TRBJ1-1; CDR3 length: 15; V gene: TRBV18; clone size: .; D gene: .; CDR3 DNA: TGTGCCAGCTCACCACCTAAACAGGGATATTTTGAAGCTTTCTTT; CDR3 protein: CASSPPKQGYFEAFF
J gene: TRBJ1-5; CDR3 length: 14; V gene: TRBV19; clone size: .; D gene: TRBD1; CDR3 DNA: TGTGCCAGTAGTGGGACAGGGCGCAATCAGCCCCAGCATTTT; CDR3 protein: CASSGTGRNQPQHF
J gene: TRBJ2-1; CDR3 length: 16; V gene: TRBV19; clone size: .; D gene: TRBD2; CDR3 DNA: TGTGCCAGTAGTAGTTATAGCGGGAGGGCCTACAATGAGCAGTTCTTC; CDR3 protein: CASSSYSGRAYNEQFF
J gene: TRBJ2-4; CDR3 length: 17; V gene: TRBV4-1; clone size: .; D gene: TRBD1; CDR3 DNA: TGCGCCAGCAGCCAGGGACAGGGGGCCGGAGCCAAAAACATTCAGTACTTC; CDR3 protein: CASSQGQGAGAKNIQYF
J gene: TRBJ2-1; CDR3 length: 18; V gene: TRBV19; clone size: .; D gene: TRBD2; CDR3 DNA: TGTGCCAGTAGTAGGGGGAGTGGGCTAGCGGACTCCTACAATGAGCAGTTCTTC; CDR3 protein: CASSRGSGLADSYNEQFF
J gene: TRBJ2-5; CDR3 length: 13; V gene: TRBV30; clone size: .; D gene: .; CDR3 DNA: TGTGCCTGGAGTGGTACACGACAAGAGACCCAGTACTTC; CDR3 protein: CAWSGTRQETQYF
J gene: TRBJ2-1; CDR3 length: 15; V gene: TRBV6-1; clone size: .; D gene: TRBD2; CDR3 DNA: TGTGCCAGCAGTGAACTAGCGGGAGGCCCGGATGAGCAGTTCTTC; CDR3 protein: CASSELAGGPDEQFF
J gene: TRBJ1-5; CDR3 length: 14; V gene: TRBV30; clone size: .; D gene: .; CDR3 DNA: TGTGCCTGGAGTTGGGGCAATAGCAATCAGCCCCAGCATTTT; CDR3 protein: CAWSWGNSNQPQHF
J gene: TRBJ1-2; CDR3 length: 13; V gene: TRBV28; clone size: .; D gene: .; CDR3 DNA: TGTGCCAGCAGTTTTCGAGCTAACTATGGCTACACCTTC; CDR3 protein: CASSFRANYGYTF
J gene: TRBJ1-6; CDR3 length: 10; V gene: TRBV28; clone size: .; D gene: .; CDR3 DNA: TGTGCCAGCAAAGGGGCAACCCTCCACTTT; CDR3 protein: CASKGATLHF
J gene: TRBJ2-3; CDR3 length: 13; V gene: TRBV18; clone size: few; D gene: TRBD1; CDR3 DNA: TGTGCCAGCTCTCAGGGGGTCCAAGATACGCAGTATTTT; CDR3 protein: CASSQGVQDTQYF
J gene: TRBJ2-1; CDR3 length: 14; V gene: TRBV6-5; clone size: once; D gene: .; CDR3 DNA: TGTGCCAGCAGGGGTCGGGGCTCCTACAATGAGCAGTTCTTC; CDR3 protein: CASRGRGSYNEQFF
J gene: TRBJ1-1; CDR3 length: 13; V gene: TRBV7-9; clone size: .; D gene: .; CDR3 DNA: TGTGCCAGCAGCTTAGGGTCCGGCACTGAAGCTTTCTTT; CDR3 protein: CASSLGSGTEAFF
J gene: TRBJ2-5; CDR3 length: 13; V gene: TRBV24-1; clone size: .; D gene: .; CDR3 DNA: TGTGCCACCAGCTCTGGGGGCGATGAGACCCAGTACTTC; CDR3 protein: CATSSGGDETQYF
J gene: TRBJ2-1; CDR3 length: 13; V gene: TRBV5-1; clone size: .; D gene: TRBD1; CDR3 DNA: TGCGCCAGCCGTGAGGGGGCGGGTAATGAGCAGTTCTTC; CDR3 protein: CASREGAGNEQFF
J gene: TRBJ2-7; CDR3 length: 14; V gene: TRBV28; clone size: .; D gene: .; CDR3 DNA: TGTGCCAGCAGCAAACTCACAGGGACCTACGAGCAGTACTTC; CDR3 protein: CASSKLTGTYEQYF
J gene: TRBJ1-4; CDR3 length: 15; V gene: TRBV2; clone size: once; D gene: .; CDR3 DNA: TGTGCCAGCAGTGGAGGGGGACAAAATAATGAAAAACTGTTTTTT; CDR3 protein: CASSGGGQNNEKLFF
J gene: TRBJ2-7; CDR3 length: 14; V gene: TRBV20-1; clone size: once; D gene: TRBD1; CDR3 DNA: TGCAGTGCTAGTGGGACAGGGGCCGCCTACGAGCAGTACTTC; CDR3 protein: CSASGTGAAYEQYF
J gene: TRBJ2-3; CDR3 length: 13; V gene: TRBV2; clone size: .; D gene: .; CDR3 DNA: TGTGCCAGCGGGGGGGCAGGGTCGGATACGCAGTATTTT; CDR3 protein: CASGGAGSDTQYF
J gene: TRBJ1-3; CDR3 length: 16; V gene: TRBV3-1/TRBV3-2; clone size: .; D gene: TRBD1; CDR3 DNA: TGTGCCAGCAGTCCTTGGACAGGTTCGGAAGGAAACACCATATATTTT; CDR3 protein: CASSPWTGSEGNTIYF
J gene: TRBJ2-7; CDR3 length: 16; V gene: TRBV19; clone size: .; D gene: TRBD2; CDR3 DNA: TGTGCCAGTAGTATAGGCCTAAGCGGGAGGTCCTACGAGCAGTACTTC; CDR3 protein: CASSIGLSGRSYEQYF
J gene: TRBJ1-2; CDR3 length: 14; V gene: TRBV7-9; clone size: .; D gene: TRBD1; CDR3 DNA: TGTGCCAGCAGACGAGACAGGGGTGACTATGGCTACACCTTC; CDR3 protein: CASRRDRGDYGYTF
J gene: TRBJ2-5; CDR3 length: 13; V gene: TRBV4-2; clone size: .; D gene: .; CDR3 DNA: TGTGCCAGCAGCCAGTTTGGAGGAGAGACCCAGTACTTC; CDR3 protein: CASSQFGGETQYF
J gene: TRBJ2-2; CDR3 length: 14; V gene: TRBV19; clone size: .; D gene: .; CDR3 DNA: TGTGCCAGTAGTATATTACGTGGAGCCGGGGAGCTGTTTTTT; CDR3 protein: CASSILRGAGELFF
J gene: TRBJ2-3; CDR3 length: 15; V gene: TRBV5-1; clone size: .; D gene: .; CDR3 DNA: TGCGCCAGCAGCTTGGAGAAGAGGGTCACAGATACGCAGTATTTT; CDR3 protein: CASSLEKRVTDTQYF
J gene: TRBJ2-7; CDR3 length: 15; V gene: TRBV5-6; clone size: .; D gene: .; CDR3 DNA: TGTGCCAGCAGCTTGGGTGGGACTTACAAATACGAGCAGTACTTC; CDR3 protein: CASSLGGTYKYEQYF
J gene: TRBJ2-1; CDR3 length: 16; V gene: TRBV24-1; clone size: once; D gene: .; CDR3 DNA: TGTGCCACCAGTGATTTGTGGGGGGGCAGTGGGAATGAGCAGTTCTTC; CDR3 protein: CATSDLWGGSGNEQFF
J gene: TRBJ1-5; CDR3 length: 15; V gene: TRBV6-5; clone size: .; D gene: .; CDR3 DNA: TGTGCCAGCAGGTTCTCCCCCTCGGGCAATCAGCCCCAGCATTTT; CDR3 protein: CASRFSPSGNQPQHF
J gene: TRBJ1-4; CDR3 length: 11; V gene: TRBV20-1; clone size: .; D gene: .; CDR3 DNA: TGCAGTGCCCGCCCCGGGGAAAAACTGTTTTTT; CDR3 protein: CSARPGEKLFF
J gene: TRBJ2-7; CDR3 length: 13; V gene: TRBV11-3; clone size: .; D gene: .; CDR3 DNA: TGTGCCAGCAGCTTAACAGGTGTGAGCGAGCAGTACTTC; CDR3 protein: CASSLTGVSEQYF
J gene: TRBJ1-2; CDR3 length: 14; V gene: TRBV4-2; clone size: .; D gene: TRBD1; CDR3 DNA: TGTGCCAGCAGCCAACCGGACAGGGGCTATGGCTACACCTTC; CDR3 protein: CASSQPDRGYGYTF
J gene: TRBJ1-5; CDR3 length: 15; V gene: TRBV3-1/TRBV3-2; clone size: .; D gene: .; CDR3 DNA: TGTGCCAGCAGCCAAGGGACTTATAGCAATCAGCCCCAGCATTTT; CDR3 protein: CASSQGTYSNQPQHF
J gene: TRBJ2-7; CDR3 length: 12; V gene: TRBV5-4; clone size: few; D gene: TRBD2; CDR3 DNA: TGTGCCAGCAGCCCCGGGGGGTACGAGCAGTACTTC; CDR3 protein: CASSPGGYEQYF
J gene: TRBJ2-7; CDR3 length: 18; V gene: TRBV7-2; clone size: .; D gene: TRBD2; CDR3 DNA: TGTGCCAGCAGCTCCGACCATCGATCACTAGCGGGGCTCTACGAGCAGTACTTC; CDR3 protein: CASSSDHRSLAGLYEQYF
J gene: TRBJ2-1; CDR3 length: 18; V gene: TRBV24-1; clone size: .; D gene: .; CDR3 DNA: TGTGCCACCAGTGATTTGCGCGCAGGTGATGGGGCGCGCAATGAGCAGTTCTTC; CDR3 protein: CATSDLRAGDGARNEQFF
J gene: TRBJ1-2; CDR3 length: 15; V gene: TRBV28; clone size: .; D gene: .; CDR3 DNA: TGTGCCAGCAGTTTAGGCCCAACAGGGATTTATGGCTACACCTTC; CDR3 protein: CASSLGPTGIYGYTF
J gene: TRBJ1-2; CDR3 length: 16; V gene: TRBV4-1; clone size: once; D gene: .; CDR3 DNA: TGCGCCAGCAGCCAAGGGGGGACTCAAGGGTACTATGGCTACACCTTC; CDR3 protein: CASSQGGTQGYYGYTF
J gene: TRBJ2-3; CDR3 length: 12; V gene: TRBV5-4; clone size: .; D gene: .; CDR3 DNA: TGTGCCAGCAGCTCCCCCCAAGATACGCAGTATTTT; CDR3 protein: CASSSPQDTQYF
J gene: TRBJ1-5; CDR3 length: 17; V gene: TRBV24-1; clone size: .; D gene: TRBD1; CDR3 DNA: TGTGCCACGGGGGACAGGGGGCGATACAATAGCGATCAGCCCCAGCATTTT; CDR3 protein: CATGDRGRYNSDQPQHF